Below, one TCR beta chain is given with its context. Its target is unknown. Noted time point: persistent/refractory GD, antithyroid drugs over 5 years with positive TRAb. Construction of the TCR library relied on RNA isolated from PBMCs. The record originates from a study of regulatory T cells in long-lasting Graves disease. Study-level findings and limits: The study found persistent patients shared more public clonotypes (2,741) than new patients (around 1,000).

The CDR3 runs to 16 residues. In germline, CDR1 is MNHEY, CDR2 SMNVEV (reference sequence). V lost 6 bases to trimming and J lost 0 bases; unmatched junction nucleotides: 7. CDR3 regions were amplified by Arm-PCR using iRepertoire HTBI primers to build TCR beta libraries. Per the study methods: In the combined samples, 50 to 75 TRBV and more than 11 TRBJ segments were identified. TCRdb called the multiplex PCR reads again in MiXCR, with one record for every CDR3 protein. In this record, the V and J calls reflect TCRdb's handling and not the investigators' own analysis. Of more than 650,000 distinct CDR3 sequences listed, around 30% are singletons.

Here the sequenced sample was peripheral blood mononuclear cells (PBMCs), taken when the disease was refractory, from a patient treated with antithyroid drugs. The V gene is TRBV27, the J gene TRBJ1-1, with 10 nucleotides matching TRBD1. The receptor's source is a female donor with Graves disease. This CDR3 is CASRVTGGGMNTEAFF. DNA for the CDR3: TGTGCCAGCAGGGTGACAGGGGGCGGGATGAACACTGAAGCTTTCTTT.